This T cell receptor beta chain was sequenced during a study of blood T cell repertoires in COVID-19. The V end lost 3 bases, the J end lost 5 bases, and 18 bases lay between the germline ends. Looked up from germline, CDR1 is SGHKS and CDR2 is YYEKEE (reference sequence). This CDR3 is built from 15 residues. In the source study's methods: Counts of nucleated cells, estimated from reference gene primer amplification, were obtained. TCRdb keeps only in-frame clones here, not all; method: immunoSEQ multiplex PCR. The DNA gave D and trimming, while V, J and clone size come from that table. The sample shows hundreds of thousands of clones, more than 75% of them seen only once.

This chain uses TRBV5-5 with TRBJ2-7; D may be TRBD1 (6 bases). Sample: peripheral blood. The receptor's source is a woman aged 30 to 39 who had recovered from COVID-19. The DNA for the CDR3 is TGTGCCAGCAGCTCTGCAGGGGTTAGAGTGGACGAGCAGTACTTC. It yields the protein CASSSAGVRVDEQYF. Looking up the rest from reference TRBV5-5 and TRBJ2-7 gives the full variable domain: DAGVTQSPTHLIKTRGQQVTLRCSPISGHKSVSWYQQVLGQGPQFIFQYYEKEERGRGNFPDRFSARQFPNYSSELNVNALLLGDSALYLCASSSAGVRVDEQYFGPGTRLTVT.